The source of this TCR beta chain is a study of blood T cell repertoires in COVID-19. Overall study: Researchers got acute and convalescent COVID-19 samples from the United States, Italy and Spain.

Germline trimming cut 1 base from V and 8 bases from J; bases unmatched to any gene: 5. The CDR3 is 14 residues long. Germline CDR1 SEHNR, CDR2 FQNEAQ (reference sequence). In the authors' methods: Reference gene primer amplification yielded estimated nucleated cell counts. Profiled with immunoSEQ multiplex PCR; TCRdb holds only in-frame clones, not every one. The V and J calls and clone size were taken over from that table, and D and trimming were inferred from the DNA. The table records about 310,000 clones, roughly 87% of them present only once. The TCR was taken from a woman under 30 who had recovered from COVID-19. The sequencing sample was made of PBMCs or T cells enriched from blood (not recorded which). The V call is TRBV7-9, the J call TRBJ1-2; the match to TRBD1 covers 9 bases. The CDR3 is CASSLEQGARGYTF. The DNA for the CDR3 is TGTGCCAGCAGCTTAGAACAGGGGGCGCGGGGCTACACCTTC.